This T cell receptor (beta chain) was sequenced for a study of blood T cell repertoires in COVID-19. Study background: The study drew acute and convalescent COVID-19 samples from the United States, Italy and Spain. PBMCs, B-cell-depleted T cells, or T cells were the source of the cDNA or gDNA that made up the material.

V was trimmed by 2 bases and J by 2 bases, leaving 12 bases between them. There are 15 residues in the CDR3. CDR1 and CDR2 (germline): SEHNR, FQNEAQ (reference sequence). Authors' methods: The assay estimated nucleated cells by amplifying reference gene primers. TCRdb keeps only in-frame clones here, not all; method: immunoSEQ multiplex PCR. V, J and clone size are those of that table, while D and trimming were read from the DNA. The sample comprises around 150,000 clones, approximately 84% of which are singletons, and over 20% rests with the top ten. The chain couples TRBV7-9 to TRBJ1-2; D perhaps matches TRBD1 (5 bases). The TCR originated in a woman aged 80 or over with acute or convalescent COVID-19. The specimen was peripheral blood. The CDR3 reads CASSLTRTKNYGYTF. DNA for the CDR3: TGTGCCAGCAGCTTAACCAGGACAAAAAACTATGGCTACACCTTC.